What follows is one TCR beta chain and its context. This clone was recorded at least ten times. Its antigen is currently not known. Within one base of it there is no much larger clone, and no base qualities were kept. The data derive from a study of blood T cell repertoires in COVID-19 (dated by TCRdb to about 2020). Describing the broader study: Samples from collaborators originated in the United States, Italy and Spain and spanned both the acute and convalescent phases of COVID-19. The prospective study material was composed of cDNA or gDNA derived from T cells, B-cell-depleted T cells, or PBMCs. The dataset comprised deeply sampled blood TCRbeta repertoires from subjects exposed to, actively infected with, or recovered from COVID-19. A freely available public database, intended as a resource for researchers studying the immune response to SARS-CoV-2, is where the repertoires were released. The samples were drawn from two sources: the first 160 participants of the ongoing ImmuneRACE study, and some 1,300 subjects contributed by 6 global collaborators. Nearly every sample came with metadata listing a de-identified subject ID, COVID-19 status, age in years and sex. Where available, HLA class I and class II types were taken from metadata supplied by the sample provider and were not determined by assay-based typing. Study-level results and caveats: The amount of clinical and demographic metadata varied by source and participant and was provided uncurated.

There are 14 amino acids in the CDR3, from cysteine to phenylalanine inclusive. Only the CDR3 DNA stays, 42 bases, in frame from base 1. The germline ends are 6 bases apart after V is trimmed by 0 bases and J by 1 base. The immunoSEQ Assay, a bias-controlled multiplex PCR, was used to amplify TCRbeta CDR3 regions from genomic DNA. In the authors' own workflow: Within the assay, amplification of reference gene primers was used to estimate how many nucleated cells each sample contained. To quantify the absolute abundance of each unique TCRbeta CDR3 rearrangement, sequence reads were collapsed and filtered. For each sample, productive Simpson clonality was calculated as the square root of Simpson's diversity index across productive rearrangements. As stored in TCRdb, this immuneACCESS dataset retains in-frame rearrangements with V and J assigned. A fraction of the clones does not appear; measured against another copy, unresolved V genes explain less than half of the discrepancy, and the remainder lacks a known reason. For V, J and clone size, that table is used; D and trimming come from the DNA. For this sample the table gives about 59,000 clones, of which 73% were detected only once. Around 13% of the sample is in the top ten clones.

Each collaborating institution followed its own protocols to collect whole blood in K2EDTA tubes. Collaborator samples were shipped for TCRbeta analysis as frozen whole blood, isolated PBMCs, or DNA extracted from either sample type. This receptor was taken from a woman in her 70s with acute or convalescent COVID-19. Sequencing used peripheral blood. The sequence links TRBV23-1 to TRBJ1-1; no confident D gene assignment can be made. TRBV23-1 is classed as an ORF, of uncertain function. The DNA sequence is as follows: TGCGCCAGCAGTCAATCTGAGGGGAACACTGAAGCTTTCTTT. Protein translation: CASSQSEGNTEAFF.